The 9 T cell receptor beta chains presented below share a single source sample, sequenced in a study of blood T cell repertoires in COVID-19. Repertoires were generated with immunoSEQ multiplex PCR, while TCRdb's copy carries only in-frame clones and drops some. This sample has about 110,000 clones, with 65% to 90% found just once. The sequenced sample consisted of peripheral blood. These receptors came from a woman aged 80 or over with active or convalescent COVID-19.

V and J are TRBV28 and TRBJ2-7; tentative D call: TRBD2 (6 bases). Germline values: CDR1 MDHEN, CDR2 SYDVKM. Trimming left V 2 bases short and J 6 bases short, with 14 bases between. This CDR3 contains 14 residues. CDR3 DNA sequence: TGTGCCAGCAGTTTAGAACTAGCAATAGGCGAGCAGTACTTC. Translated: CASSLELAIGEQYF. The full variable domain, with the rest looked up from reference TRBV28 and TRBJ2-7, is DVKVTQSSRYLVKRTGEKVFLECVQDMDHENMFWYRQDPGLGLRLIYFSYDVKMKEKGDIPEGYSVSREKKERFSLILESASTNQTSMYLCASSLELAIGEQYFGPGTRLTVT.

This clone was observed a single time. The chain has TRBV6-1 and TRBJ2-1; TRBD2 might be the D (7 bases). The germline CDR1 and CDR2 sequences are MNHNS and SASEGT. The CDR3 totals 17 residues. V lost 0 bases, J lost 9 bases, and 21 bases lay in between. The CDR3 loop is CASSEAGGAAGRIEQFF. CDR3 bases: TGTGCCAGCAGTGAAGCTGGGGGGGCAGCGGGGAGAATTGAGCAGTTCTTC.

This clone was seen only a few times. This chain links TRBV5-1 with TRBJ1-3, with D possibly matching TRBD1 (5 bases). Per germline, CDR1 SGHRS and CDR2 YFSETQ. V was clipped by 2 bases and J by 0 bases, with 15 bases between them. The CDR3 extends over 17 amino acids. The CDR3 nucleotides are TGCGCCAGCAGCTTAGGTGGGACTGCCTTCTCTGGAAACACCATATATTTT. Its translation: CASSLGGTAFSGNTIYF. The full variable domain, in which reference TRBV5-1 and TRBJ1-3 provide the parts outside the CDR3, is KAGVTQTPRYLIKTRGQQVTLSCSPISGHRSVSWYQQTPGQGLQFLFEYFSETQRNKGNFPGRFSGRQFSNSRSEMNVSTLELGDSALYLCASSLGGTAFSGNTIYFGEGSWLTVV.

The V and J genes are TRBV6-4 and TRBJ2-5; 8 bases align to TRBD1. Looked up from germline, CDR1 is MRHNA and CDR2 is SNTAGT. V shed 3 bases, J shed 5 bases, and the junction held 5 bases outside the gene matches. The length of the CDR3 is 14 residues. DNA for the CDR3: TGTGCCAGCAGTGAGGCAGGGGGCTCGGAGACCCAGTACTTC. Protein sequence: CASSEAGGSETQYF.

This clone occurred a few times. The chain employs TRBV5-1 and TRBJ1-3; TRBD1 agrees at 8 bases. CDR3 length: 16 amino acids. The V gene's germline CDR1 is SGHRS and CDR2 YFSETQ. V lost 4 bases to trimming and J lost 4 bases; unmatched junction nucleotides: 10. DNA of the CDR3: TGCGCCAGCAGCCCGGACAGGGCTGGGTCAGGAAACACCATATATTTT. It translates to CASSPDRAGSGNTIYF.

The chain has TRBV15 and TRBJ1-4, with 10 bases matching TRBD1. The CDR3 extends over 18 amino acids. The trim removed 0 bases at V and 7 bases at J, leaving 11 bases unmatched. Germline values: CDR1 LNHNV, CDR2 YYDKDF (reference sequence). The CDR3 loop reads CATSREPTWDRGGEKLFF. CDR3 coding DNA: TGTGCCACCAGCAGAGAACCTACCTGGGACAGGGGCGGTGAAAAACTGTTTTTT.

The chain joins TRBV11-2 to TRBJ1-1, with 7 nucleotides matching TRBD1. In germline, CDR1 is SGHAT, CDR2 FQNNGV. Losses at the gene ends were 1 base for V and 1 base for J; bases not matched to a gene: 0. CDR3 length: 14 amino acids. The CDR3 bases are TGTGCCAGCAGCTTAGGGGACAGGAACACTGAAGCTTTCTTT. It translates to CASSLGDRNTEAFF.

CDR3 region: CASSPPGLAGGTDTQYF. The CDR3, as DNA: TGTGCCAGCTCACCACCGGGACTAGCGGGGGGCACAGATACGCAGTATTTT. The rearrangement uses TRBV18 and TRBJ2-3, with 14 nucleotides matching TRBD2. Germline V lookup: CDR1 KGHSH, CDR2 LQKENI. J lost 1 base, V lost 0 bases, and 0 bases had no gene match. This CDR3 is 17 amino acids long.

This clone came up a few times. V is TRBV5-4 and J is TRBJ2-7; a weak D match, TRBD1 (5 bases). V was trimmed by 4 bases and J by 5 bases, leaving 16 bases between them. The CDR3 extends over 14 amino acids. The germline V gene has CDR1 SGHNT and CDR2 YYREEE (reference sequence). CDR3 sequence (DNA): TGTGCCAGCAGCAAGTGGACATCGCGCGACGAGCAGTACTTC. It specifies CASSKWTSRDEQYF.